A single sample gave rise to the 14 T cell receptor beta chains below, sequenced in a study of breast tumors, draining lymph nodes, adjacent tissues. A single record per CDR3 protein comes from TCRdb applying MiXCR to the multiplex PCR reads. The data contain 130,000 or so distinct CDR3 sequences, about 20% of them seen just once; the ten biggest clones take up around 2.7%. Breast cancer patients provided tissue from their axillary draining lymph nodes. Sequences were obtained from axillary lymph node tissue. These TCRs come from a female donor with breast cancer. Some clones in this sample may be carry-over from other donors' samples.

The chain carries TRBV5-4 and TRBJ1-4; tentatively, D is TRBD1 (6 bases). V was trimmed by 1 base and J by 8 bases, leaving 18 bases between them. CDR3 length: 16 residues. Germline V gene sequence: CDR1 SGHNT, CDR2 YYREEE (reference sequence). The DNA for the CDR3 is TGTGCCAGCAGCTTGAGGGACGCAGGGGCTAGGGAAAAACTGTTTTTT. Translated, it gives CASSLRDAGAREKLFF.

This clonotype was recorded only once. A much larger clone differs from this one at a single base, so this may be a read error. The CDR3 reads CASSSGQGTYEQYF. The DNA for the CDR3 is TGTGCCAGCAGCTCGGGACAGGGGACCTACGAGCAGTACTTC. The rearrangement joins TRBV5-5 to TRBJ2-7, with TRBD1 matching 10 bases. CDR3 length: 14 residues. After removal of 3 bases from V and 2 bases from J, the junction contained 2 bases not matched to a gene. CDR1 and CDR2 from the germline V gene are SGHKS and YYEKEE (reference sequence).

This clonotype was seen many times. The V gene is TRBV12-3 or TRBV12-4, the J gene TRBJ2-1; 14 bases map to TRBD2. V trimming: 7 bases; J trimming: 8 bases; junction bases outside the gene matches: 7. The CDR3 extends over 15 amino acids. This CDR3 reads CASTPKGLAGDEQFF. The CDR3 coding sequence is TGTGCCAGCACTCCGAAGGGACTAGCGGGGGATGAGCAGTTCTTC.

Regarding this clonotype: This may come from a read error, since a much larger clone is one base off. Because the CDR3 is missing its conserved closing phenylalanine or tryptophan, this is likely a read error. The chain couples TRBV30 to TRBJ2-2; D is uncertain. The germline V gene encodes CDR1 GTSNPN and CDR2 SVGIG (reference sequence). The CDR3 contains 11 residues. Deletions cut 1 base from V and 3 bases from J, with 0 bases between. Written as DNA, the CDR3 is TGTGCCTGGAGTGACACCGGGGAGCTGTTTCTT. This codes for CAWSDTGELFL.

Many counts were recorded for this clonotype. The V gene is TRBV3-1, the J gene TRBJ2-3; tentatively, D is TRBD1 (5 bases). This CDR3 contains 16 residues. Trimming left V 4 bases short and J 1 base short, with 15 bases between. Germline-derived CDR1 and CDR2 are LGHDT and YNNKEL (reference sequence). CDR3 sequence: CASSPQGNYGTDTQYF. CDR3 bases: TGTGCCAGCAGCCCTCAGGGAAACTACGGCACAGATACGCAGTATTTT.

With regard to this clonotype: A read error is possible here, since a much larger clone lies one base away. The chain carries TRBV19 and TRBJ2-1; TRBD1 aligns across 8 bases. From germline, CDR1 is LNHDA and CDR2 SQIVND (reference sequence). This CDR3 has 16 residues. CDR3 nucleotide sequence: TGTACCAGTAGCTCCCAGGGGACAGGACGTTACAATGAGCAGTTCTTC. This encodes CTSSSQGTGRYNEQFF.

CDR3 DNA sequence: TGTGCCAGCAGCCCCAGGGGGCGGGCTGAAAAACTGTTTTTT. This gives the protein CASSPRGRAEKLFF. The chain combines TRBV5-6 with TRBJ1-4, with 8 positions matching TRBD1. The CDR3 is 14 residues long. Germline V gene lookup returns CDR1 SGHDT and CDR2 YYEEEE. V gave up 4 bases and J gave up 7 bases; unmatched junction bases: 6.

This clonotype appeared many times. The chain combines TRBV7-2 with TRBJ2-3, with D tentatively TRBD1 or TRBD2 (5 bases each). The CDR3 has 14 residues. V was clipped by 5 bases and J by 2 bases, with 11 bases between them. The germline gives CDR1 SGHTA, CDR2 FQGNSA. This chain's CDR3 is CASSTGPYTDTQYF. The CDR3 DNA sequence: TGTGCCAGCAGCACGGGACCATACACAGATACGCAGTATTTT.

This clonotype was picked up many times. The chain's CDR3 is CASSLVPGASEKLFF. CDR3 coding DNA: TGTGCCAGCAGCTTAGTTCCGGGGGCTAGTGAAAAACTGTTTTTT. The chain links TRBV7-2 to TRBJ1-4; D perhaps matches TRBD1 (6 bases). Trimming shortened V by 1 base and J by 7 bases, and 13 bases separated the two germline ends. From germline, CDR1 is SGHTA and CDR2 FQGNSA. The CDR3 runs 15 residues.

This clonotype was detected once. The chain combines TRBV19 with TRBJ2-1, with TRBD2 matching over 9 bases. This CDR3 contains 16 residues. CDR1 is LNHDA and CDR2 is SQIVND in the germline V gene (reference sequence). Trimming at V came to 8 bases and at J to 2 bases, leaving 10 bases not matched to a gene. CDR3 residues: CASGRASGRTYNEQFF. CDR3 DNA: TGTGCCAGTGGTCGCGCCAGCGGGAGGACCTACAATGAGCAGTTCTTC.

This clonotype was observed at least ten times. The chain uses TRBV29-1 and TRBJ2-3; 10 bases line up with TRBD2. The CDR3 is 15 residues long. Germline V gene data show CDR1 as SQVTM and CDR2 as ANQGSEA. V was clipped by 4 bases and J by 9 bases; unmatched bases: 13. The CDR3 spells CSVVGVAGGSGTQYF. The CDR3 coding sequence is TGCAGCGTTGTAGGGGTAGCGGGAGGCTCAGGAACGCAGTATTTT.

A note on this clonotype: A read error may explain this, as a much larger clone is one base away. This sequence joins TRBV5-4 and TRBJ2-1; D is possibly TRBD2 (6 bases). CDR3 length equals 15 residues. Trimming stripped 0 bases from V and 6 bases from J, with 13 bases between. Per germline, CDR1 SGHNT and CDR2 YYREEE (reference sequence). The CDR3 DNA reads TGTGCCAGCAGCTTGGGGAGGGATGATTTCAATGAGCAGTTCTTC. It yields the protein CASSLGRDDFNEQFF.

Concerning this clonotype itself: This sequence may be a read error, since a much larger clone differs from it by one base. The V gene is TRBV6-1, the J gene TRBJ2-7; the match to TRBD2 covers 10 bases. CDR3 length: 13 amino acids. Germline-derived CDR1 and CDR2 are MNHNS and SASEGT. After removal of 7 bases from V and 12 bases from J, the junction contained 12 bases not matched to a gene. The chain's CDR3 is CASTSGSDDKRYF. As DNA, the CDR3 is TGTGCCAGCACTAGCGGGAGCGATGACAAGCGGTACTTC.

In the case of this clonotype: A much larger clone lies one base from this, so it may be a read error. Likely a read error: the CDR3 ends without its conserved phenylalanine or tryptophan. The V and J genes are TRBV6-5 and TRBJ2-7; D assignment may be TRBD1 or TRBD2 (5 bases each). CDR3 length: 14 residues. Germline CDR1 MNHEY, CDR2 SVGAGI. Deletions cut 0 bases from V and 7 bases from J, with 13 bases between. For the CDR3, the DNA is TGTGCCAGCAGTTACTCGAGGGGATTTGGAGAGCAGTACTCC. Translation: CASSYSRGFGEQYS.